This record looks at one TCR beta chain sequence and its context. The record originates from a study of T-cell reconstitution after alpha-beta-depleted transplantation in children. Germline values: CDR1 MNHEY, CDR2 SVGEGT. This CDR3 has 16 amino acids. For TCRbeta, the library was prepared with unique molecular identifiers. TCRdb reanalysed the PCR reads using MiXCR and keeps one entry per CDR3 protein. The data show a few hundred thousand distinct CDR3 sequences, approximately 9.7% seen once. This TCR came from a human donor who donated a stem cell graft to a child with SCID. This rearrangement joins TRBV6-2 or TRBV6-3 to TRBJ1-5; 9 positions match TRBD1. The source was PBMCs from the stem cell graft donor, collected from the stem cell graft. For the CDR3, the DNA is TGTGCTAGCCTATCCGGGGGGGACAGGGTATATCAGCCCCAGCATTTT. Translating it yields CASLSGGDRVYQPQHF.